These 16 T cell receptor beta chains were sequenced from one sample in a study of early T cells in non-severe SARS-CoV-2 infection. From the 5' RACE reads, TCRdb called clonotypes with MiXCR, one entry per CDR3 protein. The sample consists of under 75,000 distinct CDR3 sequences, approximately 13% of them appearing once. Sequences were obtained from whole blood. These TCRs come from an adult who was a healthcare worker with PCR-confirmed SARS-CoV-2 infection or an uninfected control (not recorded which).

This clonotype came up many times. The chain has TRBV20-1 and TRBJ2-7; 9 bases are a match to TRBD1. V lost 6 bases to trimming and J lost 3 bases; unmatched junction nucleotides: 6. Germline loops: CDR1 DFQATT, CDR2 SNEGSKA (reference sequence). The CDR3 spans 13 residues. CDR3 sequence: CSAPGTGNYEQYF. In nucleotides, the CDR3 is TGCAGTGCCCCAGGGACAGGGAACTACGAGCAGTACTTC.

V is TRBV7-3 and J is TRBJ2-1; no reliable D call. This CDR3 comprises 13 residues. Trimming shortened V by 4 bases and J by 11 bases, and 15 bases separated the two germline ends. Germline V lookup: CDR1 SGHTA, CDR2 FQGTGA. CDR3 coding DNA: TGTGCCAGCAGCTCAGGTCTTCAGAGACAGCAGTTCTTC. It specifies CASSSGLQRQQFF.

This chain uses TRBV29-1 with TRBJ2-3; D is possibly TRBD2 (6 bases). The V gene's germline CDR1 is SQVTM and CDR2 ANQGSEA. CDR3 size: 13 residues. V was cut by 4 bases and J by 1 base, with 9 bases left in between. The CDR3 protein is CSVVTGGTDTQYF. In DNA, the CDR3 is TGCAGCGTTGTAACGGGGGGCACAGATACGCAGTATTTT.

This clonotype was observed many times. V and J are TRBV20-1 and TRBJ1-3; no definite D call. Trimming left V 4 bases short and J 0 bases short, with 10 bases between. CDR3 length: 14 residues. Germline lookup yields CDR1 DFQATT and CDR2 SNEGSKA (reference sequence). The CDR3 reads CSANPINSGNTIYF. In DNA form, the CDR3 reads TGCAGTGCTAATCCCATTAACTCTGGAAACACCATATATTTT.

This clonotype was detected only a few times. The chain couples TRBV6-1 to TRBJ2-7; 8 nucleotides align to TRBD1. The CDR3 sequence is 14 residues long. The germline CDR1 and CDR2 sequences are MNHNS and SASEGT. The V segment lost 7 bases and the J segment 3 bases; nucleotides outside the gene matches: 8. As DNA, the CDR3 is TGTGCCAGCAAAACCGGGACAGGCCTCTACGAGCAGTACTTC. Protein: CASKTGTGLYEQYF.

In this sample, this clonotype turned up a few times. The chain joins TRBV12-3 or TRBV12-4 to TRBJ2-3; D is uncertain. The length of the CDR3 is 12 residues. V was cut by 5 bases and J by 2 bases, with 5 bases left in between. In DNA, the CDR3 is TGTGCCAGCAGTCCCTACACAGATACGCAGTATTTT. Residues: CASSPYTDTQYF.

The sample holds a few counts of this clonotype. This rearrangement joins TRBV29-1 to TRBJ1-2; no firm D call. The germline gives CDR1 SQVTM, CDR2 ANQGSEA. This CDR3 comprises 11 residues. Deletions cut 7 bases from V and 6 bases from J, with 12 bases between. CDR3 loop: CSAGSDNGYTF. The CDR3 DNA follows: TGCAGCGCCGGTTCTGACAATGGCTACACCTTC.

The rearrangement links TRBV7-3 to TRBJ2-1; D possibly uses TRBD1 or TRBD2 (5 bases each). The CDR3 runs to 13 residues. V lost 6 bases and J 6 bases, leaving 12 bases between the germline ends. Looked up from germline, CDR1 is SGHTA and CDR2 is FQGTGA. The CDR3 region has the DNA TGTGCCAGCAGGCCCTCTGGGGGCAATGAGCAGTTCTTC. Protein product: CASRPSGGNEQFF.

The sample holds a few counts of this clonotype. The chain is built from TRBV5-1 and TRBJ2-3, with a possible D match to TRBD2 (5 bases). This CDR3 spans 15 amino acids. Trimming removed 3 bases from V and 0 bases from J, with 11 bases in between. Germline V lookup: CDR1 SGHRS, CDR2 YFSETQ. CDR3 bases: TGCGCCAGCAGCTACATTGGAGGAAGCACAGATACGCAGTATTTT. It codes for CASSYIGGSTDTQYF.

V and J are TRBV23-1 and TRBJ2-1; D is possibly TRBD2 (5 bases). TRBV23-1 qualifies as an ORF whose function is uncertain. Trimming removed 0 bases at V and 8 bases at J, with 14 bases between. This CDR3 spans 15 amino acids. The DNA of the CDR3 is TGCGCCAGCAGTCAATCTTCGGAGCGGCCCTATGAGCAGTTCTTC. Translating gives CASSQSSERPYEQFF.

This clonotype was counted many times. The chain joins TRBV6-2 or TRBV6-3 to TRBJ2-6; no clear D. The CDR3 is 13 amino acids. The V and J ends lost 6 bases and 2 bases respectively, with 5 bases between them. CDR1 and CDR2 (germline): MNHEY, SVGEGT. In DNA, the CDR3 is TGTGCCAGCAGGTTTACTGGGGCCAACGTCCTGACTTTC. As protein: CASRFTGANVLTF.

The chain combines TRBV6-2 or TRBV6-3 with TRBJ2-1; TRBD2 matches at 8 bases. The V gene's germline CDR1 is MNHEY and CDR2 SVGEGT. The V segment lost 4 bases and the J segment 9 bases; nucleotides outside the gene matches: 8. The CDR3 runs to 14 residues. CDR3 residues: CASSFSAGGGEQFF. In DNA, the CDR3 is TGTGCCAGCAGTTTCTCGGCGGGAGGAGGTGAGCAGTTCTTC.

V and J are TRBV20-1 and TRBJ1-5; D perhaps matches TRBD1 (6 bases). Trimming took off 5 bases at V and 4 bases at J, with 15 bases between the two ends. Germline lookup yields CDR1 DFQATT and CDR2 SNEGSKA (reference sequence). CDR3 length: 14 residues. The CDR3 sequence: CSAGGAGRNQPQHF. The CDR3 DNA sequence: TGCAGTGCTGGGGGGGCAGGGAGAAATCAGCCCCAGCATTTT.

This clonotype was seen a handful of times. This chain links TRBV5-4 with TRBJ1-1; D not resolved. Trimming took 0 bases from V and 1 from J, leaving 10 bases between them. The CDR3 is 15 amino acids. Germline CDR1 and CDR2: SGHNT and YYREEE (reference sequence). The CDR3 here is CASSLDTIPNTEAFF. CDR3 DNA sequence: TGTGCCAGCAGCTTGGATACGATCCCGAACACTGAAGCTTTCTTT.

This clonotype was seen many times. The chain carries TRBV7-8 and TRBJ2-3; 15 nucleotides align to TRBD2. The J segment lost 3 bases and the V segment lost 5 bases, leaving 12 bases of the junction unmatched. CDR3 length: 19 amino acids. Germline values: CDR1 SGHVS, CDR2 FQNEAQ. The CDR3 DNA is TGTGCCAGCAGCGAATATGGGACTAGCGGGAGGAGGAGAACAGATACGCAGTATTTT. Protein sequence: CASSEYGTSGRRRTDTQYF.

In its sample, this clonotype was seen a few times. The chain carries TRBV11-2 and TRBJ2-1; TRBD1 agrees at 7 bases. The junction had 12 bases not matched to a gene; V was cut back by 4 bases and J by 3 bases. Per the germline V gene, CDR1 is SGHAT and CDR2 is FQNNGV. The CDR3 has 17 residues. The CDR3 bases are TGTGCCAGCAGCTCCCCCCTAACAGGGGCGAACTACAATGAGCAGTTCTTC. Its translation is CASSSPLTGANYNEQFF.